A single T cell receptor beta chain is shown here with its context. How the authors handled the data: Estimation of nucleated cell counts was performed using reference gene primer amplification. TCRdb's copy holds only in-frame clones and misses some; the assay was immunoSEQ multiplex PCR. That table supplies the V and J calls and clone size; D and trimming were determined from the DNA. The repertoire holds more than 250,000 clones, with over 75% as singletons. This specimen comes from a study of blood T cell repertoires in COVID-19. About the research overall: COVID-19 samples from acute and convalescent phases originated in the United States, Italy and Spain. PBMCs, B-cell-depleted T cells, or T cells provided the cDNA or gDNA that made up the material.

CDR3 length: 14 amino acids. Germline CDR1 MNHEY, CDR2 SVGAGI. V was clipped by 5 bases and J by 6 bases; unmatched bases: 4. Source material: peripheral blood. This chain links TRBV6-5 with TRBJ2-1, with TRBD2 identical over 10 bases. This TCR was sampled from a man aged 45-60 years with active or convalescent COVID-19. CDR3 in amino acids: CASSTSGVTNEQFF. The CDR3 DNA is TGTGCCAGCAGTACTAGCGGGGTCACCAATGAGCAGTTCTTC.